These T cell receptor beta chains were read from a single sample in a study of blood T cell repertoires in COVID-19. Data came from immunoSEQ multiplex PCR; TCRdb stores just in-frame clones and leaves some out. The data contain 150,000 to 200,000 clones, more than 75% of them singletons. Sequencing was carried out using PBMCs or T cells enriched from blood (not recorded which). Receptors were obtained from a woman aged 45-65 years with acute COVID-19. The CDR3 runs from the conserved cysteine through the conserved F or W. The D gene is left open where the match is weak. A row's size may be missing; if present it is once, few, many or a size class.

abundance: few; v_gene: TRBV5-6; d_gene: TRBD2; j_gene: TRBJ2-5; CDR3aa: CASRGGGETQYF; CDR3nt: TGTGCCAGCCGCGGGGGAGGGGAGACCCAGTACTTC
abundance: .; v_gene: TRBV6-2/TRBV6-3; d_gene: TRBD1; j_gene: TRBJ1-5; CDR3aa: CASSQGAISNQPQHF; CDR3nt: TGTGCCAGCAGTCAGGGGGCGATAAGCAATCAGCCCCAGCATTTT
abundance: few; v_gene: TRBV6-2/TRBV6-3; d_gene: .; j_gene: TRBJ1-1; CDR3aa: CASSYYVVRTEAFF; CDR3nt: TGTGCCAGCAGTTACTACGTGGTGAGAACTGAAGCTTTCTTT
abundance: .; v_gene: TRBV9; d_gene: .; j_gene: TRBJ1-1; CDR3aa: CASSVEGSGGTEAFF; CDR3nt: TGTGCCAGCAGCGTAGAGGGTTCAGGAGGTACTGAAGCTTTCTTT
abundance: .; v_gene: TRBV4-1; d_gene: .; j_gene: TRBJ1-2; CDR3aa: CATSRGLNYGYTF; CDR3nt: TGCGCCACGTCAAGGGGCTTAAACTATGGCTACACCTTC
abundance: .; v_gene: TRBV9; d_gene: .; j_gene: TRBJ2-3; CDR3aa: CASSVSSSRTDTQYF; CDR3nt: TGTGCCAGCAGCGTTTCTAGTTCGAGGACAGATACGCAGTATTTT
abundance: .; v_gene: TRBV4-1; d_gene: .; j_gene: TRBJ1-5; CDR3aa: CASSQGRNQPQHF; CDR3nt: TGCGCCAGCAGCCAAGGGCGCAATCAGCCCCAGCATTTT
abundance: .; v_gene: TRBV9; d_gene: .; j_gene: TRBJ1-4; CDR3aa: CASSATVGKKLFF; CDR3nt: TGTGCCAGCAGCGCGACAGTGGGGAAAAAACTGTTTTTT
abundance: .; v_gene: TRBV7-2; d_gene: TRBD1; j_gene: TRBJ1-4; CDR3aa: CASSLRTGTNEKLFF; CDR3nt: TGTGCCAGCAGCCTAAGGACAGGGACTAATGAAAAACTGTTTTTT
abundance: .; v_gene: TRBV6-5; d_gene: .; j_gene: TRBJ1-2; CDR3aa: CASRGGPYGYTF; CDR3nt: TGTGCCAGCAGGGGGGGTCCCTATGGCTACACCTTC
abundance: few; v_gene: TRBV6-5; d_gene: TRBD1; j_gene: TRBJ1-5; CDR3aa: CASTTGAGLQPQHF; CDR3nt: TGTGCCAGCACTACAGGGGCGGGCCTCCAGCCCCAGCATTTT
abundance: many; v_gene: TRBV4-1; d_gene: .; j_gene: TRBJ1-5; CDR3aa: CASSQGQGNQPQHF; CDR3nt: TGCGCCAGCAGCCAAGGACAGGGCAATCAGCCCCAGCATTTT
abundance: .; v_gene: TRBV7-6; d_gene: TRBD1; j_gene: TRBJ1-5; CDR3aa: CASSSSTGGVNQPQHF; CDR3nt: TGTGCCAGCAGCAGCTCGACAGGGGGCGTTAATCAGCCCCAGCATTTT
abundance: once; v_gene: TRBV27; d_gene: .; j_gene: TRBJ1-5; CDR3aa: CASRGAGQPQHF; CDR3nt: TGTGCCAGCAGGGGGGCGGGTCAGCCCCAGCATTTT
abundance: few; v_gene: TRBV6-5; d_gene: .; j_gene: TRBJ1-1; CDR3aa: CASSYSANEAFF; CDR3nt: TGTGCCAGCAGTTACTCAGCGAACGAAGCTTTCTTT
abundance: once; v_gene: TRBV28; d_gene: TRBD1; j_gene: TRBJ1-1; CDR3aa: CASSSPNRGVTEAFF; CDR3nt: TGTGCCAGCAGTTCCCCTAACAGGGGGGTCACTGAAGCTTTCTTT